The source of this T cell receptor (beta chain) is a study of T cell therapy after organ transplantation. Overall study findings and caveats: Minimal repertoire change after therapy followed marked pretherapy expansions in nonresponders.

In germline, CDR1 is SQVTM, CDR2 ANQGSEA. The CDR3 is 12 amino acids. V lost 4 bases and J lost 6, with 12 bases in between. TCRdb keeps only in-frame clones here, not all; method: immunoSEQ multiplex PCR. The repertoire includes 20,000 or so clones, 81% of them detected once, and 9% to 9.5% sits in the top ten. Comment on this clone: The antigen is undetermined.

The time point here: 4-8 weeks after completion of therapy. The gene calls are TRBV29-1 and TRBJ1-2; D not resolved. Sequenced material: CD8+ T cells from blood, taken after autologous CMV-specific T cell therapy. The origin of this receptor is a human patient who had received a solid organ transplant and had CMV disease. The graft donor may have given rise to some T cells. The CDR3 DNA sequence: TGCAGCGTTGTGACCGTGAACGATGGCTACACCTTC. Protein sequence: CSVVTVNDGYTF. The whole variable domain, remainder taken from reference TRBV29-1 and TRBJ1-2, is SAVISQKPSRDICQRGTSLTIQCQVDSQVTMMFWYRQQPGQSLTLIATANQGSEATYESGFVIDKFPISRPNLTFSTLTVSNMSPEDSSIYLCSVVTVNDGYTFGSGTRLTVV.